The 19 T cell receptor beta chains reported below all come from one sample, sequenced in a study of blood T cells in healthy people across ages. The use of a sample-barcoded 5' primer and a J-beta primer mix characterized a second PCR of roughly 6 to 11 cycles. MiXCR, applied by TCRdb to the 5' RACE reads, yields one record per CDR3 protein. The sample includes some 1.4 million distinct CDR3 sequences, around 42% of them seen just once. The sequenced sample was blood. These receptors all come from a woman aged 18-29 years in good health.

The chain employs TRBV12-3 or TRBV12-4 and TRBJ2-1, with 7 bases identical to TRBD1. The trim removed 4 bases at V and 3 bases at J, leaving 9 bases unmatched. The CDR3 runs 16 residues. This chain's CDR3 is CASSSRTGELYNEQFF. The CDR3 nucleotides are TGTGCCAGCAGTTCCCGAACAGGGGAGCTCTACAATGAGCAGTTCTTC.

The chain carries TRBV29-1 and TRBJ2-5, with 7 bases aligning to TRBD1. The germline gives CDR1 SQVTM, CDR2 ANQGSEA. The CDR3 has 12 residues. V dropped 7 bases and J dropped 4; count of bases not matched to a gene: 6. The CDR3 sequence: CSGQTGPETQYF. CDR3 sequence (DNA): TGCAGCGGGCAGACAGGGCCAGAGACCCAGTACTTC. Full variable domain (rest looked up from reference TRBV29-1 and TRBJ2-5): SAVISQKPSRDICQRGTSLTIQCQVDSQVTMMFWYRQQPGQSLTLIATANQGSEATYESGFVIDKFPISRPNLTFSTLTVSNMSPEDSSIYLCSGQTGPETQYFGPGTRLLVL.

The J gene is TRBJ2-1, the V gene TRBV6-5; 14 bases align to TRBD2. Germline loops: CDR1 MNHEY, CDR2 SVGAGI. V shed 4 bases, J shed 7 bases, and the junction held 18 bases outside the gene matches. CDR3 length equals 20 residues. CDR3 DNA sequence: TGTGCCAGCAGTTCCCTACTGGGGACCGGGACTAGCGGGAGAATAAATGAGCAGTTCTTC. Protein sequence: CASSSLLGTGTSGRINEQFF.

CDR3 sequence: CASSDFVGVRETQYF. CDR3 DNA: TGTGCCAGCAGTGATTTCGTGGGAGTGAGGGAGACCCAGTACTTC. This chain joins TRBV2 and TRBJ2-5, with D possibly TRBD2 on 5 matching bases. Germline-derived CDR1 and CDR2 are SNHLY and FYNNEI. The CDR3 contains 15 residues. V was cut by 3 bases and J by 5 bases, with 16 bases left in between.

The CDR3 DNA reads as TGTGCCAGCCTGAGCGGGAGTCTGGGCAATGAGCAGTTCTTC. Its translation is CASLSGSLGNEQFF. The chain carries TRBV27 and TRBJ2-1; the match to TRBD2 covers 8 bases. This CDR3 is built from 14 residues. CDR1 MNHEY and CDR2 SMNVEV come from the germline V gene (reference sequence). V dropped 8 bases and J dropped 6; count of bases not matched to a gene: 9.

V is TRBV6-5 and J is TRBJ1-1; no clear D. The V and J ends lost 6 bases and 1 base respectively, with 9 bases between them. The CDR3 sequence is 13 residues long. Germline values: CDR1 MNHEY, CDR2 SVGAGI. The CDR3 DNA is TGTGCCAGCAGGGACGGAACGAACACTGAAGCTTTCTTT. Translated: CASRDGTNTEAFF.

The rearrangement uses TRBV11-2 and TRBJ2-1, with TRBD2 matching 8 bases. Germline V gives CDR1 SGHAT, CDR2 FQNNGV. This CDR3 contains 18 residues. Trimming took 0 bases from V and 1 from J; bases not matched to a gene: 8. CDR3 in amino acids: CASSLDSAGDRSYNEQFF. The CDR3 DNA sequence: TGTGCCAGCAGCTTAGACTCAGCGGGAGATAGATCCTACAATGAGCAGTTCTTC.

This clonotype has ten or more counts. The junction does not match germline at one end; this may be a read error. This chain joins TRBV5-1 and TRBJ2-1; 8 bases fit TRBD1. The CDR3 extends over 15 amino acids. CDR1 is SGHRS, CDR2 YFSETQ, per germline. The CDR3 protein is CASSSRDRSYNEQFF. For the CDR3, the DNA is TGTGCCAGCAGTTCCCGGGACAGGTCCTACAATGAGCAGTTCTTC.

The V and J genes are TRBV7-3 and TRBJ2-7; D is uncertain. Germline CDR1 is SGHTA and CDR2 is FQGTGA. This CDR3 has 15 amino acids. V was pared by 5 bases and J by 7 bases, with 21 bases between. CDR3 in DNA: TGTGCCAGCAGCGAAACCCGCGGACCGTCGGCTGAGCAGTACTTC. It yields the protein CASSETRGPSAEQYF. Filled out from reference TRBV7-3 and TRBJ2-7, the complete variable domain reads GAGVSQTPSNKVTEKGKYVELRCDPISGHTALYWYRQSLGQGPEFLIYFQGTGAADDSGLPNDRFFAVRPEGSVSTLKIQRTERGDSAVYLCASSETRGPSAEQYFGPGTRLTVT.

The chain has TRBV10-1 and TRBJ2-1; unclear D gene. V shed 3 bases and J shed 6 bases, with 9 bases lying between them. This CDR3 is 13 amino acids long. Germline CDR1 reads WNHNN; CDR2 reads SYGVQD (reference sequence). CDR3 sequence: CASSDSILNEQFF. In DNA form, the CDR3 reads TGCGCCAGCAGTGATTCTATACTCAATGAGCAGTTCTTC.

The gene calls are TRBV2 and TRBJ1-1, with D possibly matching TRBD1 (6 bases). The length of the CDR3 is 15 residues. Trimming removed 8 bases from V and 3 bases from J, with 19 bases in between. Germline CDR1 is SNHLY and CDR2 is FYNNEI. CDR3 nucleotide sequence: TGTGCCAGCGCAATCAGTAATGCAGGGGACACTGAAGCTTTCTTT. It codes for CASAISNAGDTEAFF.

The CDR3 nucleotides are TGCGCCAGCAGCCTACGACTAGCGGGAGGGCACAATGAGCAGTTCTTC. It translates to CASSLRLAGGHNEQFF. The rearrangement joins TRBV5-1 to TRBJ2-1, with TRBD2 matching 14 bases. V lost 4 bases to trimming and J lost 5 bases; unmatched junction nucleotides: 5. This CDR3 contains 16 residues. Per germline, CDR1 SGHRS and CDR2 YFSETQ.

The genes are TRBV24-1 and TRBJ2-3, with D unclear. Germline loops: CDR1 KGHDR, CDR2 SFDVKD. V lost 4 bases to trimming and J lost 0 bases, with 7 bases between them. The CDR3 runs 14 residues. The CDR3 loop is CATSDGPSTDTQYF. The CDR3 DNA reads as TGTGCCACCAGTGACGGTCCTAGCACAGATACGCAGTATTTT.

V gene TRBV29-1 combines with J gene TRBJ2-1; D gene uncertain. This CDR3 has 12 amino acids. V was cut by 6 bases and J by 5 bases, with 11 bases left in between. Germline V lookup: CDR1 SQVTM, CDR2 ANQGSEA. The CDR3 DNA sequence: TGCAGCGTCAAGGGTCTCGACAATGAGCAGTTCTTC. It yields the protein CSVKGLDNEQFF.

The V call is TRBV3-1, the J call TRBJ2-2; no clear D. Trimming took 1 base from V and 7 from J, leaving 7 bases between them. The CDR3 is 13 residues long. Per germline, CDR1 LGHDT and CDR2 YNNKEL (reference sequence). In DNA, the CDR3 is TGTGCCAGCAGCCAAGTCCGGAACGGGGAGCTGTTTTTT. Translated, it gives CASSQVRNGELFF. The variable domain in full, with the rest retrieved from reference TRBV3-1 and TRBJ2-2, is DTAVSQTPKYLVTQMGNDKSIKCEQNLGHDTMYWYKQDSKKFLKIMFSYNNKELIINETVPNRFSPKSPDKAHLNLHINSLELGDSAVYFCASSQVRNGELFFGEGSRLTVL.

There are a few counts of this clonotype. V gene TRBV6-5 combines with J gene TRBJ2-3, with unresolved D. With 2 bases removed from V and 0 bases from J, the gap between germline ends came to 12 bases. The CDR3 is 16 residues long. CDR1 is MNHEY and CDR2 is SVGAGI in the germline V gene. The CDR3 loop reads CASSYRLERSTDTQYF. The CDR3 coding sequence is TGTGCCAGCAGTTACCGCCTCGAGCGCAGCACAGATACGCAGTATTTT.

This chain joins TRBV3-1 and TRBJ2-5, with 15 bases that match TRBD2. The assigned J gene may be wrong: the sequence end matches TRBJ2-7 better. The CDR3 is 14 amino acids. Germline CDR1 LGHDT, CDR2 YNNKEL (reference sequence). The CDR3 sequence is CASGLAGGPNEQYF. CDR3 bases: TGTGCCAGCGGACTAGCGGGAGGGCCCAACGAGCAGTACTTC.

This sequence joins TRBV7-2 and TRBJ2-3; 14 positions agree with TRBD2. Germline trimming cut 7 bases from V and 4 bases from J; bases unmatched to any gene: 10. The CDR3 has 17 residues. Germline CDR1 and CDR2: SGHTA and FQGNSA. The DNA of the CDR3 is TGTGCCAGCAACCGGGGCTTGGGACTAGCGGGAGCAGATACGCAGTATTTT. Translation gives CASNRGLGLAGADTQYF.

J is TRBJ1-1 and V is TRBV12-3 or TRBV12-4; a weak D match, TRBD1 (6 bases). The CDR3 is made up of 15 amino acids. Trimming took 8 bases from V and 0 from J, leaving 16 bases between them. For the CDR3, the DNA is TGTGCCAGCCACGAAGGGGGAATTATGAACACTGAAGCTTTCTTT. Translated: CASHEGGIMNTEAFF.